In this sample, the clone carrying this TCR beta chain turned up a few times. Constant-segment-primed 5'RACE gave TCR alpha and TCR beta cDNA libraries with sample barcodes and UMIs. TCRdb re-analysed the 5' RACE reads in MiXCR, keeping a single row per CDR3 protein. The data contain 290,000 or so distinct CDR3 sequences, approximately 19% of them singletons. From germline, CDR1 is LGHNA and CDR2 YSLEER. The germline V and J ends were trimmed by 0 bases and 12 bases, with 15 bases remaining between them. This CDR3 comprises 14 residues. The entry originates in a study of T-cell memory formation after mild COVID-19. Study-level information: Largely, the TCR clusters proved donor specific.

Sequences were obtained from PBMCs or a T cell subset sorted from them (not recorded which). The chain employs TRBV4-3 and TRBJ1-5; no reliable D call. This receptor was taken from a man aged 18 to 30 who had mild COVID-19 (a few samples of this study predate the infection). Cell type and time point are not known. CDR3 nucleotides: TGCGCCAGCAGCCAAGATTGGCGCAACGGGGACCAGCATTTT. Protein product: CASSQDWRNGDQHF.